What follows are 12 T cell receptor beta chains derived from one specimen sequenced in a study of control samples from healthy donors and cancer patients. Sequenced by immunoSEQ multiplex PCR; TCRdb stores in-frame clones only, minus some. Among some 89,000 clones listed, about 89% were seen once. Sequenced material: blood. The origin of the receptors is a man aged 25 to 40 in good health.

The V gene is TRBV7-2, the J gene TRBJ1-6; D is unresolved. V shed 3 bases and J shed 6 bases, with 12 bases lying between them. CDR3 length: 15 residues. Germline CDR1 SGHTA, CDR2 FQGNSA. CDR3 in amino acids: CASSFGSFSNSPLHF. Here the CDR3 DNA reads TGTGCCAGCAGCTTTGGTTCTTTTAGTAATTCACCCCTCCACTTT.

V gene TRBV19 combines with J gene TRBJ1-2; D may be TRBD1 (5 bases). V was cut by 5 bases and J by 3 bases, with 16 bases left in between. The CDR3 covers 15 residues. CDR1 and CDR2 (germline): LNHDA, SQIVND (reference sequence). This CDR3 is CASSGAIRDHYGYTF. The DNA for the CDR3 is TGTGCCAGTAGTGGGGCTATCAGGGACCACTATGGCTACACCTTC.

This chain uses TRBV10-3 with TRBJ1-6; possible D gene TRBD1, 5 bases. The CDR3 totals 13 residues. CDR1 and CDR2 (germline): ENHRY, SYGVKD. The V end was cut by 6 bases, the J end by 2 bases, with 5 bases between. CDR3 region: CAIRTAYNSPLHF. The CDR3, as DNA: TGTGCCATCAGGACAGCCTATAATTCACCCCTCCACTTT.

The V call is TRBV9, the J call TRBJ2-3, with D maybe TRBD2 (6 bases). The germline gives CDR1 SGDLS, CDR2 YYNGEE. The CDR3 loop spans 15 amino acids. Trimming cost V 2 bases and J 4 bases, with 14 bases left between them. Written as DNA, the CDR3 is TGTGCCAGCAGCGTGGAGGGTACGGCACCAGATACGCAGTATTTT. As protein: CASSVEGTAPDTQYF.

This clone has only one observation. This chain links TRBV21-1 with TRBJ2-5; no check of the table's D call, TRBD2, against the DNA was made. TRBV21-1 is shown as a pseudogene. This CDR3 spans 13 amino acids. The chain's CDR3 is CASNSEGMGTQYF. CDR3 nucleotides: TGTGCCAGCAACTCGGAGGGGATGGGGACCCAGTACTTC.

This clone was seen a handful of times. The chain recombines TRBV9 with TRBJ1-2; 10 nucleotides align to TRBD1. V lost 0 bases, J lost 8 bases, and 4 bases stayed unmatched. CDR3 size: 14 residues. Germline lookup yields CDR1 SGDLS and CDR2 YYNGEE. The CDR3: CASSVVGTGEGYTF. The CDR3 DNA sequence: TGTGCCAGCAGCGTAGTAGGGACAGGGGAAGGCTACACCTTC.

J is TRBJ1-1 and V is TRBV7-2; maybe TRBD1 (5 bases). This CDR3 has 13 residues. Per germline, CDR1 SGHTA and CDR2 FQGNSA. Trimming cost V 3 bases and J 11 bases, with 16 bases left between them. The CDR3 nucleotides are TGTGCCAGCAGCTTTAGCTGGGGGAGGGAGGCTTTCTTT. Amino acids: CASSFSWGREAFF.

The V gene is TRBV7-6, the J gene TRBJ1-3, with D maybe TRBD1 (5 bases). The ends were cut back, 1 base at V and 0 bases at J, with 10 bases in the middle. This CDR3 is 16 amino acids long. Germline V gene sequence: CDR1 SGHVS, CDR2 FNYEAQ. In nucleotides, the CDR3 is TGTGCCAGCAGCTTAGGTGGGGGGAGCTCTGGAAACACCATATATTTT. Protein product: CASSLGGGSSGNTIYF.

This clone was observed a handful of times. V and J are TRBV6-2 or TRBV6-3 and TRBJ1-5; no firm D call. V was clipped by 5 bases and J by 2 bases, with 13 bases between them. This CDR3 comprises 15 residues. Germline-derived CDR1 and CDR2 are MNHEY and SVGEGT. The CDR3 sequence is CASSPRFFGNQPQHF. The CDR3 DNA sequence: TGTGCCAGCAGTCCGAGGTTTTTCGGCAATCAGCCCCAGCATTTT.

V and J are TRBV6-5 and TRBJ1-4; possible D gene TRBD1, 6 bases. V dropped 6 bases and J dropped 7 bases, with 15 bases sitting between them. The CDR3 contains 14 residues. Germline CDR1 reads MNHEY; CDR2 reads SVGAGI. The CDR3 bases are TGTGCCAGCAGACAAACAGGGCAGACTGAAAAACTGTTTTTT. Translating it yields CASRQTGQTEKLFF.

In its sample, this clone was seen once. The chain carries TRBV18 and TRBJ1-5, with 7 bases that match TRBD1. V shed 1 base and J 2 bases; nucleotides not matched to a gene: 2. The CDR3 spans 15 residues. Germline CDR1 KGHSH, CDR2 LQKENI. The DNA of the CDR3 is TGTGCCAGCTCACCACAGGGGGCGCGCAATCAGCCCCAGCATTTT. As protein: CASSPQGARNQPQHF.

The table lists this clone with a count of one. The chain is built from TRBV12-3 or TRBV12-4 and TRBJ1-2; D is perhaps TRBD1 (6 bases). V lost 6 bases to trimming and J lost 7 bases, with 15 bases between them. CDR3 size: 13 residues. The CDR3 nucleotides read TGTGCCAGCAGCCGGGGGGCGGAGGGTGGCTACACCTTC. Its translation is CASSRGAEGGYTF.